Listed below are T cell receptor beta chains from one sample, sequenced in a study of T-cell reconstitution after alpha-beta-depleted transplantation in children. TCRdb re-analysed the PCR reads in MiXCR, keeping a single row per CDR3 protein. Of 640,000 or so distinct CDR3 sequences listed, roughly 15% are singletons. Specimen: PBMCs from the stem cell graft donor, collected from the stem cell graft. The receptors were gathered from a human donor who donated a stem cell graft to a child with acute myeloid leukemia. Both conserved end residues are part of each CDR3. The order of the fields is J gene, D gene, clone size, V gene, CDR3 DNA, CDR3 protein. A D gene is named only where the DNA matches it firmly. Size values are once, few and many counts, or a class for expanded clones, and some rows have none.

J: TRBJ2-5
D: NA
size: many
V: TRBV27
DNA: TGTGCCAGCAGTGAGGAGGGGGAGACCCAGTACTTC
CDR3: CASSEEGETQYF

J: TRBJ2-5
D: TRBD2
size: many
V: TRBV20-1
DNA: TGCAGTGCGGCGGCGGGAGGAGTTGTGGAGACCCAGTACTTC
CDR3: CSAAAGGVVETQYF

J: TRBJ1-6
D: NA
size: many
V: TRBV29-1
DNA: TGCAGCGCCCTAACCGGGGGTTTGAATTCACCCCTCCACTTT
CDR3: CSALTGGLNSPLHF

J: TRBJ2-2
D: NA
size: NA
V: TRBV4-3
DNA: TGCGCCAGCAGCCAAGACGCTACGACCGGGGAGCTGTTTTTT
CDR3: CASSQDATTGELFF

J: TRBJ1-1
D: TRBD1
size: NA
V: TRBV2
DNA: TGTGCCAGAAGGACAGGCCTGAACACTGAAGCTTTCTTT
CDR3: CARRTGLNTEAFF

J: TRBJ2-3
D: TRBD2
size: few
V: TRBV6-2/TRBV6-3
DNA: TGTGCCAGCAGTTACTCGAATAGATTTAGCGGGGGGGTGGGCACAGATACGCAGTATTTT
CDR3: CASSYSNRFSGGVGTDTQYF

J: TRBJ2-1
D: NA
size: many
V: TRBV29-1
DNA: TGCAGCTTTCTAGCCTCCTACAATGAGCAGTTCTTC
CDR3: CSFLASYNEQFF

J: TRBJ2-1
D: TRBD1
size: NA
V: TRBV28
DNA: TGTGCCAGCAGTTCCTGGGGACAGCGCCCAAACAATGAGCAGTTCTTC
CDR3: CASSSWGQRPNNEQFF

J: TRBJ1-1
D: NA
size: many
V: TRBV6-1
DNA: TGTGCCAGCAGTGATTGGAGTGAAGCTTTCTTT
CDR3: CASSDWSEAFF

J: TRBJ2-1
D: TRBD2
size: few
V: TRBV5-8
DNA: TGTGCCAGCAGCTTCGGCGGGGGGGCCAGAGATGAGCAGTTCTTC
CDR3: CASSFGGGARDEQFF

J: TRBJ2-7
D: NA
size: few
V: TRBV24-1
DNA: TGTGCCACCAGTGATTTTGGGCAGGAGGGTACCTACGAGCAGTACTTC
CDR3: CATSDFGQEGTYEQYF

J: TRBJ2-3
D: TRBD2
size: NA
V: TRBV7-2
DNA: TGTGCCAGCAGCTTAGCCCTCTGGGGGGGGGATACGCAGTATTTT
CDR3: CASSLALWGGDTQYF

J: TRBJ2-1
D: TRBD1
size: many
V: TRBV24-1
DNA: TGTGCCACCAGTGATAACGGACAGGGGTCCTACAATGAGCAGTTCTTC
CDR3: CATSDNGQGSYNEQFF

J: TRBJ2-2
D: NA
size: many
V: TRBV29-1
DNA: TGCAGCGTTCTAGTCACCGCCGGGGAGCTGTTTTTT
CDR3: CSVLVTAGELFF

J: TRBJ1-1
D: NA
size: NA
V: TRBV19
DNA: TGTGCCAGTAGTACTGGGGGAGCTGAAGCTTTCTTT
CDR3: CASSTGGAEAFF

J: TRBJ2-3
D: NA
size: NA
V: TRBV4-3
DNA: TGCGCCAGCAGCCAAGGTCGGAGCACAGATACGCAGTATTTT
CDR3: CASSQGRSTDTQYF

J: TRBJ1-1
D: TRBD1
size: many
V: TRBV10-3
DNA: TGTGCCATCACCCAGGGGGATCACACTGAAGCTTTCTTT
CDR3: CAITQGDHTEAFF

J: TRBJ1-1
D: NA
size: many
V: TRBV5-4
DNA: TGTGCCAGCAGCTCAGACACCCGGTTCGCCTTCTTT
CDR3: CASSSDTRFAFF

J: TRBJ1-1
D: NA
size: NA
V: TRBV20-1
DNA: TGCAGTGGTATGGGGGGGGGCGCTGAAGCTTTCTTT
CDR3: CSGMGGGAEAFF

J: TRBJ1-1
D: NA
size: NA
V: TRBV2
DNA: TGTGCCAGCAGGGTGGGGGTTCGAGCTTTCTTT
CDR3: CASRVGVRAFF

J: TRBJ2-5
D: TRBD2
size: many
V: TRBV20-1
DNA: TGCAGTGCGCGACTAGCGGGGAAACAAGAGACCCAGTACTTC
CDR3: CSARLAGKQETQYF

J: TRBJ2-5
D: TRBD1
size: NA
V: TRBV6-1
DNA: TGTGCCAGCAGGAACAGGGGGCTGGGGGAGACCCAGTACTTC
CDR3: CASRNRGLGETQYF

J: TRBJ1-1
D: NA
size: many
V: TRBV20-1
DNA: TGCAGTGCTAATGTGGATGGGTTCGACACTGAAGCTTTCTTT
CDR3: CSANVDGFDTEAFF

J: TRBJ2-1
D: TRBD2
size: NA
V: TRBV3-1
DNA: TGTGCCAGCACCCAAGATGCTAGCGGGGGGGAGCAGTTCTTC
CDR3: CASTQDASGGEQFF

J: TRBJ2-4
D: NA
size: few
V: TRBV20-1
DNA: TGCAGTGCTAGAGGCTCAGGGTTTACCAAAAACATTCAGTACTTC
CDR3: CSARGSGFTKNIQYF

J: TRBJ1-1
D: NA
size: NA
V: TRBV5-6
DNA: TGTGCCAGCAGCTCTACTCGGAAAGGGGTTAACACTGAAGCTTTCTTT
CDR3: CASSSTRKGVNTEAFF

J: TRBJ1-4
D: NA
size: many
V: TRBV29-1
DNA: TGCAGCGTTGAAATCGGGGGAGCAACTAATGAAAAACTGTTTTTT
CDR3: CSVEIGGATNEKLFF

J: TRBJ1-2
D: TRBD1
size: many
V: TRBV20-1
DNA: TGCAGTGCTAGAGCGGAGACAGGGGTCTTGGTGGGCTACACCTTC
CDR3: CSARAETGVLVGYTF